A single sample is the source of the 21 T cell receptor beta chains below, sequenced in a study of T cell repertoires in cytomegalovirus infection. MiXCR, applied by TCRdb to the reads, yields one record per CDR3 protein. The sample carries approximately 1,000,000 distinct CDR3 sequences, around 32% recorded once. Their cognate antigens are unknown. The material was cultured CD8+ T cells from PBMCs, obtained from culture after CMV antigen stimulation. Receptors originate from a human donor in good health (CMV status not recorded). Some clones in this sample may be carry-over from other donors' samples.

This clonotype has just a few counts. The CDR3 nucleotides read TGCGCCAGCAGCTTGGATGGCGGGGGGCAAGAGACCCAGTACTTC. It is translated as CASSLDGGGQETQYF. This chain uses TRBV5-1 with TRBJ2-5, with TRBD2 matching 8 bases. This CDR3 region has 15 residues. V trimming: 0 bases; J trimming: 2 bases; junction bases outside the gene matches: 3. Germline CDR1 and CDR2: SGHRS and YFSETQ.

The V and J genes are TRBV12-3 or TRBV12-4 and TRBJ2-3; D gene unclear. Trimming left V 10 bases short and J 0 bases short, with 26 bases between. CDR3 length equals 18 residues. Here the CDR3 DNA reads TGTGCCACCTCGTCCTGGCAGGAACTAAGTCTTAGCACAGATACGCAGTATTTT. Translating gives CATSSWQELSLSTDTQYF.

The chain joins TRBV20-1 to TRBJ2-2; TRBD1 agrees at 7 bases. CDR1 and CDR2 (germline): DFQATT, SNEGSKA (reference sequence). There are 15 residues in the CDR3. The junction had 6 bases not matched to a gene; V was cut back by 5 bases and J by 0 bases. The CDR3 region has the DNA TGCAGTGCTGCGGACAGGACAACGAACACCGGGGAGCTGTTTTTT. Translating it yields CSAADRTTNTGELFF.

Details on this clonotype: With a much larger clone just one base away, this may be a read error. J is TRBJ2-7 and V is TRBV2; no clear D gene. V lost 10 bases and J 2 bases, leaving 9 bases between the germline ends. Germline V lookup: CDR1 SNHLY, CDR2 FYNNEI. The CDR3 is 11 amino acids. CDR3 nucleotides: TGTGCCACCAGAGACACCTACGAGCAGTACTTC. Encoded protein: CATRDTYEQYF. Complete variable domain (other parts from reference TRBV2 and TRBJ2-7): EPEVTQTPSHQVTQMGQEVILRCVPISNHLYFYWYRQILGQKVEFLVSFYNNEISEKSEIFDDQFSVERPDGSNFTLKIRSTKLEDSAMYFCATRDTYEQYFGPGTRLTVT.

V usage is TRBV5-1 and J usage is TRBJ2-1; D remains ambiguous. This CDR3 has 17 amino acids. With 1 base removed from V and 5 bases from J, the gap between germline ends came to 19 bases. Germline V gives CDR1 SGHRS, CDR2 YFSETQ. The CDR3 DNA sequence: TGCGCCAGCAGCTTGTATTCAGCAGACCTACTAAACAATGAGCAGTTCTTC. Its protein is CASSLYSADLLNNEQFF.

The chain links TRBV12-5 to TRBJ1-1; D is uncertain. The V gene's germline CDR1 is LGHNT and CDR2 FRNRAP. The CDR3 sequence is 12 residues long. V lost 5 bases and J 11 bases, leaving 15 bases between the germline ends. The CDR3 spells CASGPPGSDAFF. The DNA for the CDR3 is TGTGCTAGTGGTCCCCCGGGGTCAGACGCTTTCTTT. Filled out from reference TRBV12-5 and TRBJ1-1, the complete variable domain reads DARVTQTPRHKVTEMGQEVTMRCQPILGHNTVFWYRQTMMQGLELLAYFRNRAPLDDSGMPKDRFSAEMPDATLATLKIQPSEPRDSAVYFCASGPPGSDAFFGQGTRLTVV.

This chain links TRBV4-2 with TRBJ1-2, with 10 bases identical to TRBD1. The V and J ends lost 7 bases and 6 bases, in that order; junction bases with no gene match: 8. Germline-derived CDR1 and CDR2 are LGHNA and YNFKEQ. The CDR3 has 14 amino acids. Here the CDR3 reads CASIKGTGAHGYTF. The CDR3 DNA reads as TGTGCCAGCATAAAGGGGACAGGGGCCCATGGCTACACCTTC.

This clonotype has only a few counts. This chain joins TRBV27 and TRBJ2-5; D is tentatively TRBD1 or TRBD2 (6 bases each). This CDR3 contains 15 residues. V lost 6 bases and J lost 4, with 18 bases in between. Germline V gives CDR1 MNHEY, CDR2 SMNVEV (reference sequence). CDR3 sequence: CASRSRRGALETQYF. DNA for the CDR3: TGTGCCAGCAGGTCCAGGAGGGGGGCGTTAGAGACCCAGTACTTC.

The chain's CDR3 is CASSEGTANTGELFF. For the CDR3, the DNA is TGTGCCAGCAGTGAAGGGACAGCGAACACCGGGGAGCTGTTTTTT. The gene calls are TRBV2 and TRBJ2-2, with D possibly being TRBD1 (6 bases). Trimming pared 1 base from V and 0 bases from J, leaving 6 bases between. The germline gives CDR1 SNHLY, CDR2 FYNNEI. This CDR3 spans 15 amino acids. Supplemented by reference TRBV2 and TRBJ2-2, the full variable domain reads EPEVTQTPSHQVTQMGQEVILRCVPISNHLYFYWYRQILGQKVEFLVSFYNNEISEKSEIFDDQFSVERPDGSNFTLKIRSTKLEDSAMYFCASSEGTANTGELFFGEGSRLTVL.

The V and J genes are TRBV7-9 and TRBJ2-5, with unresolved D. V was clipped by 7 bases and J by 2 bases, with 14 bases between them. Germline V gives CDR1 SEHNR, CDR2 FQNEAQ (reference sequence). This CDR3 is built from 14 residues. The CDR3 region is CASKGRQIQETQYF. In DNA form, the CDR3 reads TGTGCCAGCAAAGGTAGACAAATACAAGAGACCCAGTACTTC.

This clonotype has just one count. J is TRBJ2-2 and V is TRBV28, with D perhaps matching TRBD2 (5 bases). V was cut by 5 bases and J by 5 bases, with 18 bases left in between. The CDR3 sequence is 16 residues long. Germline V gives CDR1 MDHEN, CDR2 SYDVKM. This chain's CDR3 is CASSIATEWRTGELFF. As DNA, the CDR3 is TGTGCCAGCAGTATTGCGACCGAATGGAGGACCGGGGAGCTGTTTTTT.

There are a few counts of this clonotype. The chain is built from TRBV6-5 and TRBJ2-2; D uncertain. CDR1 is MNHEY, CDR2 SVGAGI, per germline. The CDR3 loop spans 13 amino acids. V lost 8 bases, J lost 3 bases, and 10 bases lay in between. The CDR3 loop is CASGGSDTGELFF. In DNA form, the CDR3 reads TGTGCCAGCGGCGGCTCAGACACCGGGGAGCTGTTTTTT.

This chain links TRBV5-1 with TRBJ2-1; the D is unclear. Germline V gene sequence: CDR1 SGHRS, CDR2 YFSETQ. Trimming cost V 3 bases and J 4 bases, with 11 bases left between them. There are 14 residues in the CDR3. CDR3 residues: CASSSSTLYNEQFF. CDR3 bases: TGCGCCAGCAGCTCGAGCACTCTTTACAATGAGCAGTTCTTC. The variable domain in full, completed from reference TRBV5-1 and TRBJ2-1, reads KAGVTQTPRYLIKTRGQQVTLSCSPISGHRSVSWYQQTPGQGLQFLFEYFSETQRNKGNFPGRFSGRQFSNSRSEMNVSTLELGDSALYLCASSSSTLYNEQFFGPGTRLTVL.

The CDR3 coding sequence is TGTGCCAGCAGCCAAGGGGGGGGTATCGGGGGGGCGACAGATACGCAGTATTTT. This translates into CASSQGGGIGGATDTQYF. The rearrangement joins TRBV7-6 to TRBJ2-3; 8 nucleotides align to TRBD2. Germline loops: CDR1 SGHVS, CDR2 FNYEAQ. V was pared by 5 bases and J by 3 bases, with 16 bases of the junction left unmatched. This CDR3 has 18 amino acids. Drawing the rest from reference TRBV7-6 and TRBJ2-3, the complete variable domain is GAGVSQSPRYKVTKRGQDVALRCDPISGHVSLYWYRQALGQGPEFLTYFNYEAQQDKSGLPNDRFSAERPEGSISTLTIQRTEQRDSAMYRCASSQGGGIGGATDTQYFGPGTRLTVL.

The chain carries TRBV24-1 and TRBJ2-1; possibly TRBD1 for D (5 bases). Trimming removed 8 bases from V and 5 bases from J, with 12 bases in between. CDR1 KGHDR and CDR2 SFDVKD come from the germline V gene. The CDR3 has 13 amino acids. Here the CDR3 DNA reads TGTGCCACCACGGCAGGGCCTAACAATGAGCAGTTCTTC. Protein product: CATTAGPNNEQFF.

This clonotype was seen only once. A read error may explain this, as a much larger clone is one base away. The V call is TRBV7-2, the J call TRBJ2-1; 8 bases are a match to TRBD2. The CDR3 has 14 amino acids. CDR1 is SGHTA, CDR2 FQGNSA, per germline. CDR3 sequence: CASRLGGGPNEQFF. The CDR3 nucleotides read TGTGCCAGCAGATTAGGCGGGGGGCCCAATGAGCAGTTCTTC.

The gene calls are TRBV5-1 and TRBJ1-1; weak D call: TRBD1 (5 bases). Germline V lookup: CDR1 SGHRS, CDR2 YFSETQ. CDR3 length: 17 residues. V lost 1 base and J 1 base, leaving 17 bases between the germline ends. The CDR3 region has the DNA TGCGCCAGCAGCTTGCGCCAGGGAGCCCCTTCGAACACTGAAGCTTTCTTT. Its translation is CASSLRQGAPSNTEAFF.

This clonotype was picked up a small number of times. J is TRBJ2-5 and V is TRBV12-3 or TRBV12-4; a possible D gene is TRBD1 (5 bases). The CDR3 loop spans 15 amino acids. V dropped 7 bases and J dropped 1 base, with 16 bases sitting between them. The CDR3 coding sequence is TGTGCCAGCAACTTCAGGGCCTCCAGCCAAGAGACCCAGTACTTC. As protein: CASNFRASSQETQYF.

This clonotype has a count of ten or more. The chain recombines TRBV27 with TRBJ1-1; no clear D gene. V lost 5 bases, J lost 0 bases, and 10 bases lay in between. The CDR3 has 14 residues. CDR1 and CDR2 (germline): MNHEY, SMNVEV (reference sequence). The CDR3 nucleotides read TGTGCCAGCAGTCCCCGGGTGCTGAACACTGAAGCTTTCTTT. This gives the protein CASSPRVLNTEAFF.

There are a few counts of this clonotype. This chain links TRBV6-2 or TRBV6-3 with TRBJ1-1, with D possibly TRBD1 on 5 matching bases. Germline CDR1 and CDR2: MNHEY and SVGEGT. The CDR3 has 15 amino acids. Trimming left V 5 bases short and J 4 bases short, with 17 bases between. CDR3 region: CASSKFPSGGTEAFF. The CDR3 DNA reads as TGTGCCAGCAGTAAGTTCCCCAGTGGGGGCACTGAAGCTTTCTTT.

CDR3 residues: CASRGTSYNSPLHF. CDR3 in DNA: TGCGCCAGCAGAGGCACCTCCTATAATTCACCCCTCCACTTT. V gene TRBV23-1 combines with J gene TRBJ1-6; D uncertain. TRBV23-1 is given ORF status, its function remaining uncertain. The ends were cut back, 6 bases at V and 0 bases at J, with 6 bases in the middle. The CDR3 extends over 14 amino acids.